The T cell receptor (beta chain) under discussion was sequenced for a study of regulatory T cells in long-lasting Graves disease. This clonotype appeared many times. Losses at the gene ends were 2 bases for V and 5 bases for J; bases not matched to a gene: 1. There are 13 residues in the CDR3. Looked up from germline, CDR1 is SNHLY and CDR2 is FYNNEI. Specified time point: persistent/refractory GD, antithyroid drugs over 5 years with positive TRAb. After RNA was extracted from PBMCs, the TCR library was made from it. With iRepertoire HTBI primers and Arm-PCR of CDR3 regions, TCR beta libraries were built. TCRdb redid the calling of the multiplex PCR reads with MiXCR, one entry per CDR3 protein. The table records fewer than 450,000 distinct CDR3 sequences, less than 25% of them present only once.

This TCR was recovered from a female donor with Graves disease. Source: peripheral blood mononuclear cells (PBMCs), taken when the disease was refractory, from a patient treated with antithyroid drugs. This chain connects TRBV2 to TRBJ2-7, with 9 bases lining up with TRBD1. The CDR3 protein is CASSETGGHEQYF. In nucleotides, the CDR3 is TGTGCCAGCAGTGAAACAGGGGGCCACGAGCAGTACTTC.